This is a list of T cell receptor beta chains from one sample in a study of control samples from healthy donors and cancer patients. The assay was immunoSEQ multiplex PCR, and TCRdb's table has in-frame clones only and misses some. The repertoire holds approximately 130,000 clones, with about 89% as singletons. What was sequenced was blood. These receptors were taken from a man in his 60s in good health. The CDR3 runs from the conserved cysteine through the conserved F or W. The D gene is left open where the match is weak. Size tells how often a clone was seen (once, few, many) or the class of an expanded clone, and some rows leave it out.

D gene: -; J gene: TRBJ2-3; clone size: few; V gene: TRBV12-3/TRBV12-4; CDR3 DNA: TGTGCCAGCAGTCTCGACATAGGGGATACGCAGTATTTT; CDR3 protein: CASSLDIGDTQYF
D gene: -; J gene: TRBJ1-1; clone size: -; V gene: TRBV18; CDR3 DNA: TGTGCCAGCTCACCAGGGGGGGTACTATTGAACACTGAAGCTTTCTTT; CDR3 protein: CASSPGGVLLNTEAFF
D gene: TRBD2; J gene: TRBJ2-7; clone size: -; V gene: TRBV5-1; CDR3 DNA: TGCGCCAGCAGCCCGGGAACAGGTAGCGGGATGGCGGGAGAGCAGTACTTC; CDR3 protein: CASSPGTGSGMAGEQYF
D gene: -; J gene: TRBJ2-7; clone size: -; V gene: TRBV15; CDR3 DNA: TGTGCCACCAGCAGAGGGGACACTCAAACAAACGAGCAGTACTTC; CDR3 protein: CATSRGDTQTNEQYF
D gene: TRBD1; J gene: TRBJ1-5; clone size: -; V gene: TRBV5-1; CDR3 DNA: TGCGCCAGCAGCTTGGAGGCAGGGGGAGCAGGACAGCCCCAGCATTTT; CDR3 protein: CASSLEAGGAGQPQHF
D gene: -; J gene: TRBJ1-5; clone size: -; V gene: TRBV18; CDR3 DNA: TGTGCCAGCTCACAGGGATGGGGCAATCAGCCCCAGCATTTT; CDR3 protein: CASSQGWGNQPQHF
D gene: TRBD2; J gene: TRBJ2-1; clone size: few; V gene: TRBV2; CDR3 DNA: TGTGCCAGTCGGGGGACTGGGAGGGGCTCCTACAATGAGCAGTTCTTC; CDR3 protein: CASRGTGRGSYNEQFF
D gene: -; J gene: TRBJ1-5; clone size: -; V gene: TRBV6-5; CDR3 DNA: TGTGCCAGCAGTTCCCGGATCAGGCCTAGCAATCAGCCCCAGCATTTT; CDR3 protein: CASSSRIRPSNQPQHF
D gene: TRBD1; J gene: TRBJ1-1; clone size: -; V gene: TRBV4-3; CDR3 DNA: TGCGCCAGCAGCCGGGGACAGGGGTTTCCTGAAGCTTTCTTT; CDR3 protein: CASSRGQGFPEAFF
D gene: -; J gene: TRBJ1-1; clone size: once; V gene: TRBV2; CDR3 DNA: TGTGCCAGCGGGGCGGGGGCGGAAAGAGCTTTCTTT; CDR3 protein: CASGAGAERAFF
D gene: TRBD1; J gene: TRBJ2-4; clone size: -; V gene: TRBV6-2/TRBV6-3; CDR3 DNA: TGTGCCAGCAGTTACTCCGGGACAGCGCAAAACATTCAGTACTTC; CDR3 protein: CASSYSGTAQNIQYF
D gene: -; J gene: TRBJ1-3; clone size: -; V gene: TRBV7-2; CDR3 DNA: TGTGCCAGCAGCTTAGGGGCAATGGGGGGGACTGGAAACACCATATATTTT; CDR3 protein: CASSLGAMGGTGNTIYF
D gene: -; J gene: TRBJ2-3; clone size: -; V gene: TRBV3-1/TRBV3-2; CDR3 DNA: TGTGCCAGCAGCCTGGGACATTACACAGATACGCAGTATTTT; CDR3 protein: CASSLGHYTDTQYF
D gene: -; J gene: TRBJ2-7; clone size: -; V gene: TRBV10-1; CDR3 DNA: TGCGCCAGCGGCAGACAGAGACCCTCCTACGAGCAGTACTTC; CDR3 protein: CASGRQRPSYEQYF
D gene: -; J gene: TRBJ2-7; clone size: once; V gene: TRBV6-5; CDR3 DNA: TGTGCCAGCGAGATTACGACGGCTAGCGAGCAGTACTTC; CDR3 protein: CASEITTASEQYF
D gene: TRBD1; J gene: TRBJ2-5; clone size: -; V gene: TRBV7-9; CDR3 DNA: TGTGCCAGCAGCTTCCAGACAGGGGTGGGGGAGACCCAGTACTTC; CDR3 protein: CASSFQTGVGETQYF